This record covers a single T cell receptor (beta chain). This specimen belongs to a study of blood T cell repertoires in COVID-19. Study background: From T cells, B-cell-depleted T cells, or PBMCs came the material, which was cDNA or gDNA.

Under the authors' procedure: Amplification of reference gene primers provided the estimated nucleated cell counts. The table came from immunoSEQ multiplex PCR; TCRdb's copy has only in-frame clones and leaves some out. V and J calls and clone size are given by that table; D and trimming were obtained from the DNA. The sample shows some 130,000 clones, more than 70% of them seen only once. CDR1 MNHEY and CDR2 SVGAGI come from the germline V gene. The CDR3 is made up of 13 amino acids. The V and J ends lost 0 bases and 6 bases respectively, with 9 bases between them. This sequence joins TRBV6-5 and TRBJ2-7; weak D call: TRBD1 (5 bases). Sequenced material: peripheral blood. The sequence derives from a man aged 55 to 70 with acute or convalescent COVID-19. The CDR3 region is CASSYSAGSEQYF. The DNA for the CDR3 is TGTGCCAGCAGTTACTCGGCAGGGTCCGAGCAGTACTTC.